This entry is about one T cell receptor beta chain. The data originate from a study of type 1 regulatory T cells. Study background: T-allo10 is a Tr1-enriched, alloantigen-specific CD4 T cell product made in vitro.

One entry per CDR3 protein results from TCRdb running MiXCR on the reads. The sample holds some 89,000 distinct CDR3 sequences; about 28% are singletons and the top ten take 2% to 2.5%. Per the germline V gene, CDR1 is SNHLY and CDR2 is FYNNEI. The V and J ends lost 8 bases and 7 bases, in that order; junction bases with no gene match: 22. The CDR3 runs to 17 residues. V gene TRBV2 combines with J gene TRBJ2-5, with 7 positions matching TRBD2. Sequencing used CD4+ T cells, either the whole sample or a sorted fraction (not recorded which). The source of this sequence is a human donor in good health. CDR3 amino acids: CASGPPCGMAGVGTQYF. CDR3 in DNA: TGTGCCAGCGGGCCACCGTGTGGTATGGCGGGAGTAGGGACCCAGTACTTC.